This T cell receptor (beta chain) was captured in a study of CD4+ T cells in melanoma. Of note for this clone: The antigen is unknown.

General study points: Diverse differentiation states were reported for melanoma neoantigen-specific CD4+ T cells. A reported correlation linked neoantigen-specific CD4+ T cells to CD8+, macrophage and B cell function.

The data were produced by immunoSEQ multiplex PCR, yet TCRdb's version contains in-frame clones alone and is incomplete. The data contain 13,000 or so clones, about 74% of them seen just once; the ten biggest clones take up around 17%. The CDR3 is 19 amino acids. V gave up 4 bases and J gave up 0 bases, with 20 bases separating them. Germline CDR1 reads SGHRS; CDR2 reads YFSETQ. This clonotype was sampled from a human donor with melanoma. Material: cells from a culture (not recorded whether cultured in vitro). The chain is built from TRBV5-1 and TRBJ2-6; D may be TRBD2 (6 bases). DNA of the CDR3: TGCGCCAGCAGCCCTTGGAATAGGGAGGCCCTCTCTGGGGCCAACGTCCTGACTTTC. Its protein is CASSPWNREALSGANVLTF.